A single sample gave rise to the 3 T cell receptor beta chains below, sequenced in a study of blood T cell repertoires in COVID-19 (dated by TCRdb to about 2020). The method behind the library was the immunoSEQ multiplex PCR assay. Sourced from immuneACCESS, this table was stored by TCRdb with only in-frame sequences that have V and J called. A share of the clones is absent; for the studies checked, an unresolved V gene accounts for under half, and the remainder has no known explanation. The sample includes 200,000 to 300,000 clones, with more than 70% observed a single time. 2% to 3% of the sample goes to the ten largest clones. Sequenced: peripheral blood. Receptor source: a woman between 50 and 59 years old with acute or convalescent COVID-19.

The chain employs TRBV5-4 and TRBJ1-2; 8 bases agree with TRBD1. Germline CDR1 and CDR2: SGHNT and YYREEE (reference sequence). The CDR3 is 12 amino acids. The ends lost 6 bases at V and 7 bases at J; junction bases unmatched: 5. CDR3 sequence (DNA): TGTGCCAGCAATAGACAGGGGTCTGGCTACACCTTC. The encoded protein is CASNRQGSGYTF. The full variable domain, rest sourced from reference TRBV5-4 and TRBJ1-2, is ETGVTQSPTHLIKTRGQQVTLRCSSQSGHNTVSWYQQALGQGPQFIFQYYREEENGRGNFPPRFSGLQFPNYSSELNVNALELDDSALYLCASNRQGSGYTFGSGTRLTVV.

The chain links TRBV7-3 to TRBJ2-1; 10 bases fit TRBD2. This CDR3 is 14 amino acids long. V lost 6 bases to trimming and J lost 3 bases; unmatched junction nucleotides: 2. Germline lookup yields CDR1 SGHTA and CDR2 FQGTGA. CDR3 nucleotides: TGTGCCAGCAGTGTAGCGGGAGGCTACAATGAGCAGTTCTTC. It encodes CASSVAGGYNEQFF.

This chain joins TRBV28 and TRBJ1-4, with TRBD1 matching over 9 bases. The V gene's germline CDR1 is MDHEN and CDR2 SYDVKM. V dropped 5 bases and J dropped 8; count of bases not matched to a gene: 9. This CDR3 contains 15 residues. The CDR3 DNA is TGTGCCAGCAGTCCCGCACAGGGGGCTTTCGAAAAACTGTTTTTT. The encoded protein is CASSPAQGAFEKLFF.